A selection of T cell receptor beta chains follows, all from one sample in a study of T cell changes during pregnancy in multiple sclerosis. Clones were sequenced by immunoSEQ multiplex PCR, and TCRdb holds only the in-frame ones, with some missing. Among 50,000 to 70,000 clones listed, around 92% were seen once. Here the sequenced sample was peripheral blood, taken in the third trimester of pregnancy. These receptors came from a female donor in good health, enrolled as a control in a pregnancy study. CDR3s include the opening cysteine and the closing phenylalanine or tryptophan. A D gene is named only where the DNA matches it firmly. Size is stated for part of the rows, as once, few or many counts, or as a class when the clone is expanded.

j_gene,len,abundance,d_gene,v_gene,CDR3nt,CDR3aa
TRBJ1-1,14,-,TRBD1,TRBV28,TGTGCCAGCAGTTCCGGACAGGTGAAGACTGAAGCTTTCTTT,CASSSGQVKTEAFF
TRBJ1-2,14,-,-,TRBV6-5,TGTGCCAGCAGTTACCTACCGGTCAACTATGGCTACACCTTC,CASSYLPVNYGYTF
TRBJ2-1,14,-,TRBD2,TRBV6-1,TGTGCCAGCAGTGGTAGCGGGGGGGCCGATGAGCAGTTCTTC,CASSGSGGADEQFF
TRBJ1-1,13,once,TRBD1,TRBV5-6,TGTGCCAGCAGCGGGACAGCGAACACTGAAGCTTTCTTT,CASSGTANTEAFF
TRBJ2-7,14,-,TRBD1,TRBV5-8,TGTGCCAGCAGCCAACGACAGGGAGCCCTCGAGCAGTACTTC,CASSQRQGALEQYF
TRBJ1-3,15,-,-,TRBV14,TGTGCCAGCAGCCACCGCTACAGGGCTGGAAACACCATATATTTT,CASSHRYRAGNTIYF
TRBJ1-1,13,-,-,TRBV4-1,TGCGCCAGCAGCCTCTCCGCTGAATCTGCGGCTTTCTTT,CASSLSAESAAFF
TRBJ1-1,14,-,TRBD1,TRBV28,TGTGCCAGCAGTTTTGTGAGGGGGCTTAGGGGAGCTTTCTTT,CASSFVRGLRGAFF
TRBJ2-6,17,-,TRBD1,TRBV4-2,TGTGCCAGCAGCCACAGGACAGGGGACTCTGGGGCCAACGTCCTGACTTTC,CASSHRTGDSGANVLTF
TRBJ2-7,15,-,TRBD2,TRBV2,TGTGCCAGCCAACGAGGGACTAGCGGTTCCTACGAGCAGTACTTC,CASQRGTSGSYEQYF
TRBJ2-1,14,-,-,TRBV18,TGTGCCAGCTCACCACAGTTTGGGGGCGATGAGCAGTTCTTC,CASSPQFGGDEQFF
TRBJ2-1,16,-,TRBD2,TRBV7-3,TGTGCCAGCAGCTCCCAGCTAGCGGGAGCCCTCAATGAGCAGTTCTTC,CASSSQLAGALNEQFF
TRBJ2-5,15,once,-,TRBV19,TGTGCCAGTAGTAATCCGGGGTCAGGGGAAGAGACCCAGTACTTC,CASSNPGSGEETQYF
TRBJ2-7,14,-,TRBD1,TRBV9,TGTGCCAGCAGCGAGGGGACAGGCTCCTACGAGCAGTACTTC,CASSEGTGSYEQYF
TRBJ2-1,15,-,TRBD1,TRBV9,TGTGCCAGCAGCGAACCGGGACAGGGCTTTCATGAGCAGTTCTTC,CASSEPGQGFHEQFF
TRBJ1-1,14,-,-,TRBV2,TGTGCCAGCTTAACACAGGGTCCCAGCACTGAAGCTTTCTTT,CASLTQGPSTEAFF
TRBJ2-7,18,-,TRBD2,TRBV28,TGTGCCAGCAGTTTTTTGATCCAACGGGAGGGCCTTTACTACGAGCAGTACTTC,CASSFLIQREGLYYEQYF
TRBJ1-3,12,-,-,TRBV5-1,TGCGCCAGCAGCGAGGGTGGAAACACCATATATTTT,CASSEGGNTIYF
TRBJ1-1,14,-,TRBD1,TRBV6-5,TGTGCCAGCAGTTCTATCCAGGGGGCTGGTGAAGCTTTCTTT,CASSSIQGAGEAFF
TRBJ2-5,18,-,TRBD2,TRBV2,TGTGCCAGCCAAGGCACCGGACAGACTAGCGGGAGGAGGGAGACCCAGTACTTC,CASQGTGQTSGRRETQYF
TRBJ1-2,12,-,TRBD1,TRBV27,TGTGCCAGCAGTCCAGGGGGCTATGGCTACACCTTC,CASSPGGYGYTF
TRBJ2-7,11,-,-,TRBV13,TGTGCCAGCAGCCTCTCCTACGAGCAGTACTTC,CASSLSYEQYF
TRBJ1-5,14,few,TRBD1,TRBV6-1,TGTGCCAGCAGTGAAGAGACAGGGAACCAGCCCCAGCATTTT,CASSEETGNQPQHF
TRBJ2-3,17,-,TRBD1,TRBV28,TGTGCCAGCAGCCTCCCCCCCAGGGGGTCCAGCACAGATACGCAGTATTTT,CASSLPPRGSSTDTQYF
TRBJ1-1,15,-,-,TRBV4-1,TGCGCCAGCAGCCAAGAGGCCCGGGACACCACTGAAGCTTTCTTT,CASSQEARDTTEAFF
TRBJ1-5,16,-,TRBD1,TRBV19,TGTGCCAGTAGCCCTCGCGCGGACAGGTTTCCTCGAGCCCAGCATTTT,CASSPRADRFPRAQHF
TRBJ2-5,13,-,TRBD1,TRBV25-1,TGTGCCAGCAGCACCGGGACAGGGGAGACCCAGTACTTC,CASSTGTGETQYF
TRBJ2-7,11,-,-,TRBV9,TGTGCCAGCAGTTCGGGGGACGAGCAGTACTTC,CASSSGDEQYF
TRBJ1-3,16,-,-,TRBV2,TGTGCCAGCAGTGAAGTAGGGGTACACTCTGGAAACACCATATATTTT,CASSEVGVHSGNTIYF
TRBJ2-5,19,-,-,TRBV9,TGTGCCAGCAGCGTAGAGTGGGGGCCTGCAGGGGTGCTACAAGAGACCCAGTACTTC,CASSVEWGPAGVLQETQYF
TRBJ1-2,15,-,TRBD1,TRBV6-5,TGTGCCAGCAGCACGGGGACAGGGCTAGGTTATGGCTACACCTTC,CASSTGTGLGYGYTF
TRBJ2-7,13,-,-,TRBV29-1,TGCAGCGTTGAAGGGGGCCTGGGAGGAGAGCAGTACTTC,CSVEGGLGGEQYF
TRBJ1-5,13,-,-,TRBV19,TGTGCCAGTAGTATACAGGGCGCTCAGCCCCAGCATTTT,CASSIQGAQPQHF
TRBJ2-2,14,-,-,TRBV27,TGTGCCAGCAGTTTACGCCGCAGTCCCGGGGAGCTGTTTTTT,CASSLRRSPGELFF
TRBJ2-1,10,-,-,TRBV7-9,TGTGCCAGCAGCCACAGCGAGCAGTTCTTC,CASSHSEQFF
TRBJ1-2,14,-,-,TRBV6-5,TGTGCCAGCACCGAGCGGGGGAGGGACTATGGCTACACCTTC,CASTERGRDYGYTF